The 13 T cell receptor beta chains below all came from one sample that was sequenced in a study of shared clonotypes between healthy human individuals. Data came from immunoSEQ multiplex PCR; TCRdb stores just in-frame clones and leaves some out. Of about 520,000 clones listed, about 96% are singletons. The specimen sequenced was naive CD4+ T cells sorted from blood. Subset reported: CD45RA+ positively selected. The receptors stem from a woman in her twenties or thirties in good health.

V gene TRBV6-5 combines with J gene TRBJ2-3, with D tentatively TRBD2 (5 bases). V lost 6 bases and J lost 6, with 19 bases in between. In germline, CDR1 is MNHEY, CDR2 SVGAGI. The CDR3 sequence is 15 residues long. CDR3 nucleotide sequence: TGTGCCAGCAGCTCCGTGCTGAATACGGGGGATACGCAGTATTTT. Translated: CASSSVLNTGDTQYF.

This clone occurred once. The rearrangement links TRBV28 to TRBJ1-2; perhaps TRBD1 as D (5 bases). CDR1 MDHEN and CDR2 SYDVKM come from the germline V gene. V dropped 11 bases and J dropped 4 bases, with 20 bases sitting between them. The CDR3 consists of 14 residues. CDR3 sequence reads: CASISPGLGYGYTF. The CDR3 DNA reads as TGTGCCTCTATTAGCCCGGGGCTGGGCTATGGCTACACCTTC.

The V gene is TRBV6-5, the J gene TRBJ1-2; no clear D gene. Trimming pared 7 bases from V and 4 bases from J, leaving 10 bases between. CDR3 length equals 12 residues. From germline, CDR1 is MNHEY and CDR2 SVGAGI. The CDR3: CASIGRSYGYTF. CDR3 in DNA: TGTGCCAGCATCGGCAGAAGCTATGGCTACACCTTC.

The V and J genes are TRBV19 and TRBJ2-1, with 11 bases identical to TRBD2. With V trimmed by 1 base and J by 9 bases, 8 bases remained unmatched. CDR3 length: 16 residues. Germline V gene lookup returns CDR1 LNHDA and CDR2 SQIVND (reference sequence). The CDR3 nucleotides are TGTGCCAGTAGTATAGTGGTAGCGGGAGGGTGGGGTGAGCAGTTCTTC. It encodes CASSIVVAGGWGEQFF.

This clone appeared once. V usage is TRBV2 and J usage is TRBJ1-5; the D is unclear. Germline V gene lookup returns CDR1 SNHLY and CDR2 FYNNEI. This CDR3 region has 12 residues. Trimming removed 3 bases from V and 4 bases from J, with 4 bases in between. The CDR3 DNA follows: TGTGCCAGCAGTGACCATAATCAGCCCCAGCATTTT. Protein product: CASSDHNQPQHF.

This CDR3 reads CASRPGAYYEQYF. For the CDR3, the DNA is TGTGCCAGCAGGCCCGGGGCTTACTACGAGCAGTACTTC. This rearrangement joins TRBV2 to TRBJ2-7; either TRBD1 or TRBD2 may supply D (5 bases each). The germline gives CDR1 SNHLY, CDR2 FYNNEI. The CDR3 spans 13 residues. The V and J ends lost 6 bases and 3 bases respectively, with 12 bases between them. Full variable domain (rest looked up from reference TRBV2 and TRBJ2-7): EPEVTQTPSHQVTQMGQEVILRCVPISNHLYFYWYRQILGQKVEFLVSFYNNEISEKSEIFDDQFSVERPDGSNFTLKIRSTKLEDSAMYFCASRPGAYYEQYFGPGTRLTVT.

The V call is TRBV7-6, the J call TRBJ1-1, with D possibly matching TRBD1 (5 bases). This CDR3 has 15 residues. From germline, CDR1 is SGHVS and CDR2 FNYEAQ. Trimming cost V 1 base and J 7 bases, with 16 bases left between them. The CDR3 spells CASSLVAGKVGEAFF. In DNA form, the CDR3 reads TGTGCCAGCAGCTTAGTGGCAGGGAAAGTGGGTGAAGCTTTCTTT.

The gene calls are TRBV2 and TRBJ2-6, with 7 positions matching TRBD1. There are 19 residues in the CDR3. Germline V gives CDR1 SNHLY, CDR2 FYNNEI. Germline trimming cut 6 bases from V and 0 bases from J; bases unmatched to any gene: 14. Here the CDR3 reads CASRDDRAVRFSGANVLTF. The DNA of the CDR3 is TGTGCCAGCAGAGACGACAGGGCGGTGAGGTTCTCTGGGGCCAACGTCCTGACTTTC.

This chain's CDR3 is CASSSAGWRGLSTDTQYF. DNA for the CDR3: TGTGCCAGCAGCTCCGCAGGGTGGCGGGGTCTTAGCACAGATACGCAGTATTTT. The chain is built from TRBV7-6 and TRBJ2-3; perhaps TRBD2 as D (6 bases). Germline CDR1 is SGHVS and CDR2 is FNYEAQ. CDR3 length equals 18 residues. V was pared by 4 bases and J by 0 bases, with 20 bases between.

The chain is built from TRBV6-6 and TRBJ2-7; 14 bases fit TRBD2. The CDR3 spans 16 residues. CDR1 is MNHNY and CDR2 is SVGAGI in the germline V gene (reference sequence). V lost 5 bases to trimming and J lost 5 bases; unmatched junction nucleotides: 8. The DNA of the CDR3 is TGTGCCAGCAGTCGGGGACTAGCGGGAGCCCCCCACGAGCAGTACTTC. It is translated as CASSRGLAGAPHEQYF.

The chain joins TRBV27 to TRBJ2-3, with a weak D call TRBD1 (5 bases). V was clipped by 3 bases and J by 1 base, with 8 bases between them. This CDR3 comprises 14 residues. Germline V gene lookup returns CDR1 MNHEY and CDR2 SMNVEV (reference sequence). The CDR3 spells CASSFGRGTDTQYF. The CDR3 region has the DNA TGTGCCAGCAGTTTCGGCAGGGGCACAGATACGCAGTATTTT.

V is TRBV2 and J is TRBJ1-5; D unresolved. The CDR3 consists of 11 residues. CDR1 and CDR2 from the germline V gene are SNHLY and FYNNEI. Trimming removed 2 bases from V and 8 bases from J, with 4 bases in between. CDR3 sequence: CASSENKPQHF. CDR3 nucleotides: TGTGCCAGCAGTGAAAATAAGCCCCAGCATTTT.

The chain has TRBV18 and TRBJ2-7; weak D call: TRBD1 (6 bases). This CDR3 contains 12 residues. Germline V CDR1 and CDR2: KGHSH, LQKENI. Trimming took off 6 bases at V and 3 bases at J, with 9 bases between the two ends. CDR3 protein: CASSRTDYEQYF. DNA of the CDR3: TGTGCCAGCTCTCGGACAGACTACGAGCAGTACTTC.